What follows are 7 T cell receptor beta chains derived from one specimen sequenced in a study of blood T cell repertoires in COVID-19. Generated by immunoSEQ multiplex PCR, the TCRdb table keeps only in-frame clones and is missing some. The sample lists a few hundred thousand clones; approximately 86% were seen once. Sample: PBMCs or T cells enriched from blood (not recorded which). These receptors came from a woman aged 55 to 70 who had recovered from COVID-19.

This chain connects TRBV6-5 to TRBJ2-3; 7 bases are a match to TRBD2. V gave up 7 bases and J gave up 0 bases; unmatched junction bases: 4. The CDR3 has 14 residues. Germline values: CDR1 MNHEY, CDR2 SVGAGI. CDR3 protein: CASKAGSSTDTQYF. DNA for the CDR3: TGTGCCAGCAAAGCGGGGTCTAGCACAGATACGCAGTATTTT.

The V gene is TRBV5-4, the J gene TRBJ2-7, with 9 bases identical to TRBD1. Per the germline V gene, CDR1 is SGHNT and CDR2 is YYREEE (reference sequence). The CDR3 is 15 residues long. Trimming took 0 bases from V and 4 from J; bases not matched to a gene: 5. CDR3 in DNA: TGTGCCAGCAGCTTGGGGGGGACAGGGAAATACGAGCAGTACTTC. Its protein is CASSLGGTGKYEQYF.

CDR3 region: CASSLGMGGNYGYTF. CDR3 coding DNA: TGTGCCAGCAGTTTAGGGATGGGAGGGAACTATGGCTACACCTTC. The rearrangement links TRBV27 to TRBJ1-2; no firm D call. The CDR3 is made up of 15 amino acids. V was clipped by 2 bases and J by 2 bases, with 12 bases between them. The V gene's germline CDR1 is MNHEY and CDR2 SMNVEV (reference sequence).

The rearrangement uses TRBV9 and TRBJ2-2, with 8 bases aligning to TRBD2. CDR3 length: 15 residues. V trimming: 4 bases; J trimming: 4 bases; junction bases outside the gene matches: 6. Germline V gives CDR1 SGDLS, CDR2 YYNGEE. DNA for the CDR3: TGTGCCAGCAGCCGCGGGGGGCCGGTCACCGGGGAGCTGTTTTTT. Its translation is CASSRGGPVTGELFF.

The gene calls are TRBV5-4 and TRBJ2-2; D gene uncertain. The CDR3 contains 16 residues. Trimming left V 2 bases short and J 5 bases short, with 16 bases between. From germline, CDR1 is SGHNT and CDR2 YYREEE (reference sequence). The CDR3 loop reads CASSFLGPDGTGELFF. The CDR3 coding sequence is TGTGCCAGCAGCTTTTTGGGCCCTGATGGGACCGGGGAGCTGTTTTTT.

In its sample, this clone was seen a few times. The chain has TRBV2 and TRBJ1-1; a weak D match, TRBD1 (6 bases). The CDR3 runs 14 residues. The germline V and J ends were trimmed by 7 bases and 1 base, with 13 bases remaining between them. CDR1 and CDR2 from the germline V gene are SNHLY and FYNNEI. CDR3 coding DNA: TGTGCCAGCAAAAAAGGGGGGGGGAACACTGAAGCTTTCTTT. As protein: CASKKGGGNTEAFF. The variable domain in full, completed from reference TRBV2 and TRBJ1-1, reads EPEVTQTPSHQVTQMGQEVILRCVPISNHLYFYWYRQILGQKVEFLVSFYNNEISEKSEIFDDQFSVERPDGSNFTLKIRSTKLEDSAMYFCASKKGGGNTEAFFGQGTRLTVV.

This sequence joins TRBV5-1 and TRBJ2-3; TRBD2 matches at 8 bases. V shed 3 bases and J 0 bases; nucleotides not matched to a gene: 6. From germline, CDR1 is SGHRS and CDR2 YFSETQ. This CDR3 has 16 residues. The CDR3: CASSSHSSGSTDTQYF. CDR3 in DNA: TGCGCCAGCAGCTCCCATTCTAGCGGGAGCACAGATACGCAGTATTTT.